These 7 T cell receptor beta chains share one sample of origin, sequenced in a study of T cells after yellow fever vaccination (dated by TCRdb to the late 2010s). The library relied on 5' RACE. The reads were generated on an Illumina HiSeq 2500. TCRdb took the public reads, trimmed them with fastp at Q25, ran MiXCR for clone calling and kept in-frame beta chains. Duplicate CDR3 protein sequences are folded into a single record with the most common DNA and genes. Counted in this sample were 200,000 to 250,000 distinct CDR3 sequences; 6.9% of them appeared once. Around 0.9% of the sample comes from the top ten. What this sample's treatment or condition label stands for: live attenuated yellow fever vaccine strain. The sequenced sample was CD4+ T cells sorted from PBMCs, obtained 15 days after the yellow fever booster vaccination. These receptors all come from a man between 25 and 39 years old who received the YFV17D yellow fever vaccine.

This clonotype has ten or more counts. The gene calls are TRBV5-1 and TRBJ2-7, with D unresolved. The CDR3 is 15 residues long. Germline CDR1 is SGHRS and CDR2 is YFSETQ. The germline V and J ends were trimmed by 0 bases and 1 base, with 11 bases remaining between them. The CDR3 sequence is CASSLEAGRSYEQYF. CDR3 bases: TGCGCCAGCAGCTTGGAGGCCGGGCGATCCTACGAGCAGTACTTC.

This clonotype was seen many times. The chain carries TRBV29-1 and TRBJ2-1; 11 bases are shared with TRBD2. Germline V CDR1 and CDR2: SQVTM, ANQGSEA. Trimming removed 6 bases from V and 6 bases from J; junction bases left unmatched: 10. The CDR3 sequence is 15 residues long. As DNA, the CDR3 is TGCAGCGTGTCCCCTGGGACTAGCGGAGGCAATGAGCAGTTCTTC. Its protein product is CSVSPGTSGGNEQFF.

This clonotype was observed a few times. The chain combines TRBV3-1 with TRBJ2-5; 7 bases map to TRBD1. The CDR3 sequence is 15 residues long. Trimming at V came to 5 bases and at J to 4 bases, leaving 10 bases not matched to a gene. Germline assignment: CDR1 LGHDT and CDR2 YNNKEL (reference sequence). The CDR3 DNA reads as TGTGCCAGCAGCTTGGGACAGCTTAGGGTAGAGACCCAGTACTTC. Its translation is CASSLGQLRVETQYF.

This clonotype appeared a few times. The rearrangement links TRBV9 to TRBJ2-5; D is perhaps TRBD2 (6 bases). Germline CDR1 reads SGDLS; CDR2 reads YYNGEE. The CDR3 is 15 residues long. Trimming pared 3 bases from V and 5 bases from J, leaving 17 bases between. CDR3 region: CASSGRERAGETQYF. CDR3 in DNA: TGTGCCAGCAGCGGACGAGAACGCGCGGGGGAGACCCAGTACTTC.

V and J are TRBV7-2 and TRBJ2-6; D may be TRBD1 (6 bases). V lost 6 bases to trimming and J lost 0 bases, with 15 bases between them. CDR3 length equals 17 residues. Per the germline V gene, CDR1 is SGHTA and CDR2 is FQGNSA. The CDR3 here is CASRPRGPISGANVLTF. The CDR3 DNA follows: TGTGCCAGCAGGCCCAGGGGTCCCATCTCTGGGGCCAACGTCCTGACTTTC.

This clonotype was counted ten times or more. The V call is TRBV9, the J call TRBJ2-1, with no clear D. Germline V gives CDR1 SGDLS, CDR2 YYNGEE. V lost 0 bases, J lost 6 bases, and 13 bases lay in between. The CDR3 extends over 15 amino acids. CDR3 loop: CASSVAGDILNEQFF. The CDR3, as DNA: TGTGCCAGCAGCGTAGCTGGGGATATCCTCAATGAGCAGTTCTTC.

This chain uses TRBV6-1 with TRBJ2-7; 8 bases map to TRBD1. Germline CDR1 reads MNHNS; CDR2 reads SASEGT. Trimming removed 0 bases from V and 2 bases from J; junction bases left unmatched: 6. There are 16 residues in the CDR3. The CDR3 sequence: CASSEAGTGGTYEQYF. CDR3 DNA: TGTGCCAGCAGTGAAGCAGGAACAGGGGGAACCTACGAGCAGTACTTC.